This TCR beta chain appears in the sequencing data of a study of blood T cell repertoires in COVID-19. Study context: Whether acute or convalescent, the COVID-19 samples came from the United States, Italy and Spain. The analysed material was cDNA or gDNA that came from T cells, B-cell-depleted T cells, or PBMCs.

Study processing details: Reference gene primer amplification yielded estimated nucleated cell counts. Profiled with immunoSEQ multiplex PCR; TCRdb holds only in-frame clones, not every one. V and J calls and clone size follow that table, whereas D and trimming were derived from the DNA. This table holds more than 100,000 clones, about 79% found once. With V trimmed by 4 bases and J by 8 bases, 7 bases remained unmatched. Per germline, CDR1 LGHNA and CDR2 YNFKEQ. The CDR3 totals 14 residues. What was sequenced was peripheral blood. The chain recombines TRBV4-2 with TRBJ1-2, with 10 bases aligning to TRBD1. The clonotype originates from a woman between 45 and 65 years old with acute or convalescent COVID-19. The chain's CDR3 is CASSPLDRGQGYTF. CDR3 nucleotide sequence: TGTGCCAGCAGCCCGCTAGACAGGGGGCAGGGCTACACCTTC.